This T cell receptor beta chain was captured in a study of technical replicates of blood from a few donors. This table comes from immunoSEQ multiplex PCR, and its TCRdb copy is limited to in-frame clones, with some not included. The sample shows more than 90,000 clones, around 95% of them seen only once. The CDR3 spans 14 residues. V was pared by 6 bases and J by 6 bases, with 7 bases of the junction left unmatched. From germline, CDR1 is SNHLY and CDR2 FYNNEI. What was sequenced was T cells isolated from PBMCs. This receptor was taken from a human donor in good health. V usage is TRBV2 and J usage is TRBJ1-5; 8 bases are a match to TRBD1. CDR3 sequence (DNA): TGTGCCAGCAGCCAGGGGGCGCGGAGTCAGCCCCAGCATTTT. The encoded protein is CASSQGARSQPQHF.